The 25 T cell receptor beta chains below were found in one sample sequenced in a study of CD8+ T cells in alopecia areata. RNA was extracted and reverse transcribed into cDNA as the sequencing template. Clones were sequenced by immunoSEQ multiplex PCR, and TCRdb holds only the in-frame ones, with some missing. The profile shows 200,000 to 250,000 clones, roughly 57% of them singletons. Here the sequenced sample was CD4+ T cells sorted from blood, taken at week 0. The receptors stem from a human donor with alopecia areata.

V usage is TRBV30 and J usage is TRBJ2-7; unclear D gene. With 1 base removed from V and 9 bases from J, the gap between germline ends came to 19 bases. The CDR3 sequence is 14 residues long. CDR1 and CDR2 from the germline V gene are GTSNPN and SVGIG (reference sequence). The CDR3 is CAWSGMGDLLGQYF. The CDR3, as DNA: TGTGCCTGGAGTGGTATGGGTGACTTGCTTGGGCAGTACTTC.

V gene TRBV6-5 combines with J gene TRBJ2-3, with a weak D call TRBD2 (6 bases). V dropped 6 bases and J dropped 0 bases, with 13 bases sitting between them. Per the germline V gene, CDR1 is MNHEY and CDR2 is SVGAGI. The length of the CDR3 is 15 residues. In DNA form, the CDR3 reads TGTGCCAGCAGCCTCTCCAGCGGGAGCACAGATACGCAGTATTTT. This translates into CASSLSSGSTDTQYF.

This clone was counted only a few times. The chain is built from TRBV4-1 and TRBJ2-7, with D unclear. Germline CDR1 reads MGHRA; CDR2 reads YSYEKL. The CDR3 loop spans 13 amino acids. With 4 bases removed from V and 6 bases from J, the gap between germline ends came to 13 bases. The CDR3 DNA follows: TGCGCCAGCAGCCTCCTCCCATCGGGCGAGCAGTACTTC. Translated, it gives CASSLLPSGEQYF.

The V gene is TRBV27, the J gene TRBJ1-1, with D hard to call. The CDR3 is made up of 14 amino acids. CDR1 and CDR2 from the germline V gene are MNHEY and SMNVEV (reference sequence). Trimming pared 5 bases from V and 0 bases from J, leaving 10 bases between. The CDR3 sequence: CASSGWRMNTEAFF. CDR3 in DNA: TGTGCCAGCAGTGGCTGGAGGATGAACACTGAAGCTTTCTTT.

The CDR3 is CASTGDRGPGYGYTF. DNA of the CDR3: TGTGCCAGCACCGGGGACAGGGGGCCCGGCTATGGCTACACCTTC. The V and J genes are TRBV6-5 and TRBJ1-2, with 12 bases matching TRBD1. The V segment lost 7 bases and the J segment 4 bases; nucleotides outside the gene matches: 7. Germline values: CDR1 MNHEY, CDR2 SVGAGI. The CDR3 sequence is 15 residues long.

This sequence joins TRBV4-1 and TRBJ2-7, with TRBD1 matching 8 bases. The V gene end was trimmed by 8 bases and the J gene end by 2 bases; junction bases not matched to a gene: 14. This CDR3 region has 16 residues. CDR1 is MGHRA, CDR2 YSYEKL, per germline. CDR3 amino acids: CASSDLLGQVTYEQYF. The CDR3 DNA sequence: TGCGCCAGCTCCGACTTACTGGGACAGGTCACCTACGAGCAGTACTTC.

The chain combines TRBV5-1 with TRBJ1-1; D may be TRBD1 (5 bases). The germline V and J ends were trimmed by 4 bases and 10 bases, with 14 bases remaining between them. Per the germline V gene, CDR1 is SGHRS and CDR2 is YFSETQ. There are 12 residues in the CDR3. For the CDR3, the DNA is TGCGCCAGCAGCCACTCGGGGCAGGGAGCTTTCTTT. Its protein is CASSHSGQGAFF.

The chain combines TRBV7-9 with TRBJ2-7, with D uncertain. Trimming removed 5 bases from V and 5 bases from J, with 13 bases in between. CDR1 SEHNR and CDR2 FQNEAQ come from the germline V gene (reference sequence). This CDR3 has 13 residues. CDR3 nucleotide sequence: TGTGCCAGCAGCCTAAGCCCATATAACGAGCAGTACTTC. This translates into CASSLSPYNEQYF.

V and J are TRBV7-6 and TRBJ2-4; 9 bases align to TRBD1. In germline, CDR1 is SGHVS, CDR2 FNYEAQ. The CDR3 covers 14 residues. V lost 4 bases to trimming and J lost 7 bases; unmatched junction nucleotides: 5. The CDR3 sequence is CASSSWTGVNIQYF. DNA of the CDR3: TGTGCCAGCAGCTCTTGGACAGGGGTGAACATTCAGTACTTC.

The rearrangement links TRBV30 to TRBJ1-1; unclear D gene. Germline values: CDR1 GTSNPN, CDR2 SVGIG (reference sequence). The CDR3 is made up of 13 amino acids. The V and J ends lost 3 bases and 1 base respectively, with 9 bases between them. The CDR3 loop is CAWRRTQNTEAFF. The DNA for the CDR3 is TGTGCCTGGAGGAGGACTCAGAACACTGAAGCTTTCTTT.

The chain has TRBV6-1 and TRBJ2-3; 9 bases fit TRBD2. V trimming: 3 bases; J trimming: 2 bases; junction bases outside the gene matches: 15. The CDR3 length is 19 residues. The germline V gene has CDR1 MNHNS and CDR2 SASEGT. DNA for the CDR3: TGTGCCAGCAGTGAGGTCCCGGAGCTAGCGGGGTCGACCACAGATACGCAGTATTTT. Its translation: CASSEVPELAGSTTDTQYF.

A word on this clone: This same CDR3 is encoded by further DNA sequences in the sample. This chain uses TRBV29-1 with TRBJ1-1; D ambiguous. Germline CDR1 and CDR2: SQVTM and ANQGSEA. The CDR3 loop spans 13 amino acids. With 5 bases removed from V and 0 bases from J, the gap between germline ends came to 10 bases. The CDR3 sequence is CSVLRVMNTEAFF. CDR3 in DNA: TGCAGCGTTCTCCGGGTTATGAACACTGAAGCTTTCTTT.

This clone was detected ten times or more. This rearrangement joins TRBV9 to TRBJ1-5; D not resolved. The V end lost 0 bases, the J end lost 3 bases, and 10 bases lay between the germline ends. The CDR3 loop spans 15 amino acids. Germline V gives CDR1 SGDLS, CDR2 YYNGEE. The CDR3 spells CASSVGAVINQPQHF. In nucleotides, the CDR3 is TGTGCCAGCAGCGTAGGAGCAGTAATCAATCAGCCCCAGCATTTT.

This clone was detected only once. The rearrangement uses TRBV30 and TRBJ1-5, with 7 nucleotides matching TRBD1. The germline V gene encodes CDR1 GTSNPN and CDR2 SVGIG (reference sequence). With 3 bases clipped from V and 1 base from J, the junction kept 9 bases outside the gene matches. The CDR3 has 16 amino acids. CDR3 loop: CAWRPGNRGSNQPQHF. Here the CDR3 DNA reads TGTGCCTGGAGGCCCGGTAACAGGGGAAGCAATCAGCCCCAGCATTTT.

In this sample, this clone turned up a few times. The chain couples TRBV18 to TRBJ2-6, with D hard to call. Trimming took 4 bases from V and 4 from J, leaving 11 bases between them. CDR1 and CDR2 from the germline V gene are KGHSH and LQKENI. The CDR3 is 15 residues long. The CDR3 region has the DNA TGTGCCAGCTCACTCCAATCCGCCGGGGCCAACGTCCTGACTTTC. Translation gives CASSLQSAGANVLTF.

V is TRBV5-1 and J is TRBJ2-3; D is ambiguous. There are 12 residues in the CDR3. Trimming pared 4 bases from V and 2 bases from J, leaving 5 bases between. Germline assignment: CDR1 SGHRS and CDR2 YFSETQ. In DNA form, the CDR3 reads TGCGCCAGCAGCCAAGACACAGATACGCAGTATTTT. This sequence encodes CASSQDTDTQYF.

The genes are TRBV25-1 and TRBJ2-7; 7 nucleotides match TRBD2. Germline CDR1 reads MGHDK; CDR2 reads SYGVNS. The CDR3 runs 16 residues. The ends lost 2 bases at V and 7 bases at J; junction bases unmatched: 14. CDR3: CASSESRVGGPREQYF. CDR3 nucleotides: TGTGCCAGCAGTGAAAGTCGTGTGGGAGGGCCGCGAGAGCAGTACTTC.

CDR3 in DNA: TGTGCCAGCAGAGGGACTGAATATCCTACAATAAGGCAGTTCTTC. Its protein product is CASRGTEYPTIRQFF. V usage is TRBV27 and J usage is TRBJ2-1; D may be TRBD2 (6 bases). Trimming took 6 bases from V and 12 from J, leaving 24 bases between them. This CDR3 contains 15 residues. CDR1 MNHEY and CDR2 SMNVEV come from the germline V gene (reference sequence).

The chain combines TRBV29-1 with TRBJ2-6, with 8 bases matching TRBD1. This CDR3 region has 18 residues. Germline loops: CDR1 SQVTM, CDR2 ANQGSEA. The V and J ends lost 2 bases and 4 bases, in that order; junction bases with no gene match: 13. DNA for the CDR3: TGCAGCGTTGAATTTTTGGACAGGGCCGGGGAGGGGGCCAACGTCCTGACTTTC. Amino acids: CSVEFLDRAGEGANVLTF.

This sequence joins TRBV9 and TRBJ2-5; D not resolved. CDR1 SGDLS and CDR2 YYNGEE come from the germline V gene. V was pared by 4 bases and J by 1 base, with 8 bases between. The length of the CDR3 is 13 residues. The CDR3 DNA reads as TGTGCCAGCAGCCCACGAATCCAAGAGACCCAGTACTTC. It codes for CASSPRIQETQYF.

For the CDR3, the DNA is TGTGCCTGGAGTATAGACAGGACTATCTATGGCTACACCTTC. Translated, it gives CAWSIDRTIYGYTF. The genes are TRBV30 and TRBJ1-2; D perhaps matches TRBD1 (6 bases). CDR1 is GTSNPN, CDR2 SVGIG, per germline (reference sequence). Trimming took off 2 bases at V and 4 bases at J, with 14 bases between the two ends. The CDR3 is made up of 14 amino acids.

The chain is built from TRBV5-6 and TRBJ1-1; D remains ambiguous. In germline, CDR1 is SGHDT, CDR2 YYEEEE. Trimming pared 3 bases from V and 4 bases from J, leaving 10 bases between. This CDR3 is 13 amino acids long. The CDR3 here is CASSYPLSTEAFF. The DNA of the CDR3 is TGTGCCAGCAGCTATCCCTTGTCCACTGAAGCTTTCTTT.

The chain carries TRBV29-1 and TRBJ2-7; perhaps TRBD2 as D (6 bases). The CDR3 runs to 12 residues. Germline V CDR1 and CDR2: SQVTM, ANQGSEA. Trimming pared 7 bases from V and 0 bases from J, leaving 10 bases between. This CDR3 reads CSARAGSYEQYF. The DNA of the CDR3 is TGCAGCGCTAGAGCGGGCTCCTACGAGCAGTACTTC.

The J gene is TRBJ1-1, the V gene TRBV25-1; perhaps TRBD1 as D (6 bases). CDR1 and CDR2 (germline): MGHDK, SYGVNS. V lost 6 bases and J 5 bases, leaving 10 bases between the germline ends. This CDR3 has 12 amino acids. The CDR3 sequence is CASSQGRTEAFF. CDR3 in DNA: TGTGCCAGCAGCCAGGGGAGGACTGAAGCTTTCTTT.

Written as DNA, the CDR3 is TGTGCCTGGGACAGGCCTTATGGCTACACCTTC. Its translation is CAWDRPYGYTF. V gene TRBV30 combines with J gene TRBJ1-2, with TRBD1 as a possible D gene (6 bases). Germline CDR1 is GTSNPN and CDR2 is SVGIG (reference sequence). The germline V and J ends were trimmed by 5 bases and 5 bases, with 9 bases remaining between them. This CDR3 contains 11 residues.